What follows is one TCR beta chain and its context. Its matching antigen is unknown. V dropped 7 bases and J dropped 5; count of bases not matched to a gene: 8. The length of the CDR3 is 15 residues. Germline V gene data show CDR1 as SGHNT and CDR2 as YYREEE (reference sequence). Per sample, 95,000 to 100,000 TCR templates underwent assay. Clones were sequenced by immunoSEQ multiplex PCR, and TCRdb holds only the in-frame ones, with some missing. The sample contains 90,000 to 140,000 clones, 90% to 95% of which appear only once. This entry is derived from a study of siplizumab effects on memory and regulatory T cells. General study results and limits: Alloreactive sequences traceable to unstimulated CD4+ memory cells declined significantly under siplizumab. The diversity of naive T cells seemed greater than that of memory cells, and their alloresponse contribution seemed major. Proof of suppressive function in proliferating Tregs from siplizumab cultures was not established.

This clonotype was obtained from a human donor in good health. The chain links TRBV5-4 to TRBJ2-1; 11 positions agree with TRBD2. The specimen was CD4+ T cells sorted from blood. The CDR3 sequence: CASDPGTSGNNEQFF. The CDR3 DNA reads TGTGCCAGCGACCCCGGGACTAGCGGCAACAATGAGCAGTTCTTC.